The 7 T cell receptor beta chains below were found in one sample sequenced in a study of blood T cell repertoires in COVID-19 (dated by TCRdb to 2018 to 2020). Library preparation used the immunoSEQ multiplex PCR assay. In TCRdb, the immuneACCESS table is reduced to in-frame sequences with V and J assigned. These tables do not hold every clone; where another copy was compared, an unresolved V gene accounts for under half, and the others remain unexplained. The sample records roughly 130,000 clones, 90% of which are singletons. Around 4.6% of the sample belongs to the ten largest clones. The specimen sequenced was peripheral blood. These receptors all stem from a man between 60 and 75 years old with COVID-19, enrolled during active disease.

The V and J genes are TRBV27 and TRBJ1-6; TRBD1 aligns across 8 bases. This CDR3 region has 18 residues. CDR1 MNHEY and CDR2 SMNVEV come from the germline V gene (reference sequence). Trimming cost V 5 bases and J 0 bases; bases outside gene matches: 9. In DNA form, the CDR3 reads TGTGCCAGCAGTCCACGACAGGGGTTGAGCTCCTATAATTCACCCCTCCACTTT. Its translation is CASSPRQGLSSYNSPLHF.

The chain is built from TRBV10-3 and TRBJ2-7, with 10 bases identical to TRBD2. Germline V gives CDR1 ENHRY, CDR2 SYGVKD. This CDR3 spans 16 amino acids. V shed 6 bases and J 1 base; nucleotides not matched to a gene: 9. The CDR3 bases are TGTGCCATCAGACTCGACAGAGCGGGAGGGTCCTACGAGCAGTACTTC. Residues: CAIRLDRAGGSYEQYF.

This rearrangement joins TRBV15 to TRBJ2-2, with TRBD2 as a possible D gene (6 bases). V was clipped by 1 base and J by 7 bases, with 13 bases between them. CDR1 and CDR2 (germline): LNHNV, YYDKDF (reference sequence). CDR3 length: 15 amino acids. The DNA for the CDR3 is TGTGCCACCAGCAGAGTGGGGGGTCATGACGGGGAGCTGTTTTTT. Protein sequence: CATSRVGGHDGELFF.

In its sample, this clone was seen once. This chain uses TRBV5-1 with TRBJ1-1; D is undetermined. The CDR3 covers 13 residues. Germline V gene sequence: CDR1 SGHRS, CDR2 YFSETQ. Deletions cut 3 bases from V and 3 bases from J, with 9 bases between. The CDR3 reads CASSSDGDTEAFF. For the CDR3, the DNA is TGCGCCAGCAGCTCGGACGGGGACACTGAAGCTTTCTTT.

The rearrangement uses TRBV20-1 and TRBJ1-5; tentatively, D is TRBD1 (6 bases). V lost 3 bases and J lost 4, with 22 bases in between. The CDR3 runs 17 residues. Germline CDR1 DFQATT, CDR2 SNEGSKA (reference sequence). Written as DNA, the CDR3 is TGCAGTGCTAGTCCCCCGGGACACCTTTTGGGAAATCAGCCCCAGCATTTT. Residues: CSASPPGHLLGNQPQHF.

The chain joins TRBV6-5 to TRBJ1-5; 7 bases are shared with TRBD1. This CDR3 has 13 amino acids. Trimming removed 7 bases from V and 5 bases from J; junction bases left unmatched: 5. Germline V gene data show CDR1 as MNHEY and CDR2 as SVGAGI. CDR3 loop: CASKTGRDQPQHF. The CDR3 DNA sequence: TGTGCCAGCAAGACAGGGCGGGATCAGCCCCAGCATTTT.

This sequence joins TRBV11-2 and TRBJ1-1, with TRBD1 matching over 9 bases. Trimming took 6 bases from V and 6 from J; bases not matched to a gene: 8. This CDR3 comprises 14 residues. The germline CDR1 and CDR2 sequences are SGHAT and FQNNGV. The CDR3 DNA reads TGTGCCAGCAGGACCACAGGGGGCGCGTCTGAAGCTTTCTTT. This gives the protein CASRTTGGASEAFF.